There are many counts of the clone carrying this T cell receptor beta chain. Template material for amplifying TCR beta CDR3 regions consisted of RNA transcripts. Using the HTBI primer set, a first-round RT-PCR was run on the TCR CDR3. TCRdb analysed the multiplex PCR reads with MiXCR anew, one entry per CDR3 protein. This sample has approximately 400,000 distinct CDR3 sequences, with around 16% found just once. The entry originates in a study of T cells in Graves' hyperthyroidism and ophthalmopathy. V was cut by 4 bases and J by 6 bases, with 17 bases left in between. This CDR3 region has 15 residues. The germline V gene has CDR1 SGDLS and CDR2 YYNGEE.

The clonotype was recovered from a woman aged 18-29 years with Graves' hyperthyroidism. Sequencing input: blood. The chain employs TRBV9 and TRBJ2-1; weak D call: TRBD2 (5 bases). The CDR3 bases are TGTGCCAGCAGCCCTATGGGAGTGGGGTCCAATGAGCAGTTCTTC. Its protein product is CASSPMGVGSNEQFF.